This T cell receptor (beta chain) is drawn from a study of blood T cell repertoires in COVID-19. As for the study in general: T cells, B-cell-depleted T cells, or PBMCs provided the cDNA or gDNA that served as material.

In the authors' workflow: It was from reference gene primer amplification that nucleated cell counts were estimated. Sequencing used immunoSEQ multiplex PCR; TCRdb keeps in-frame clones, though not all of them. That table is the source of V, J and clone size, and D and trimming were worked out from the DNA. The sample lists 200,000 to 300,000 clones, roughly 80% seen once, with 9.5% to 15% in the top ten. Germline V lookup: CDR1 MNHEY, CDR2 SVGAGI. The length of the CDR3 is 15 residues. V gave up 6 bases and J gave up 4 bases, with 15 bases separating them. Material: peripheral blood. This TCR was recovered from a woman aged 55 to 70 with active or convalescent COVID-19. The chain uses TRBV6-5 and TRBJ1-4, with D possibly being TRBD1 (5 bases). CDR3 DNA sequence: TGTGCCAGCAGCGTGACGCAGGGTGATAATGAAAAACTGTTTTTT. Its protein is CASSVTQGDNEKLFF.